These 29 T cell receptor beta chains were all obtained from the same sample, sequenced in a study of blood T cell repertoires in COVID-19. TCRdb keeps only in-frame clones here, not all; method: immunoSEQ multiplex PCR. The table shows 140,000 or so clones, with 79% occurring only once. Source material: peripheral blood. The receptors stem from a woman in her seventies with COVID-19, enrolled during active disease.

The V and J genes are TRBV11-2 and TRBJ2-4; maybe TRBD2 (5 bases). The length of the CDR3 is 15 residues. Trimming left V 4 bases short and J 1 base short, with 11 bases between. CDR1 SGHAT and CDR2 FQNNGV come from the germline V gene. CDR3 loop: CASSSGRSAKNIQYF. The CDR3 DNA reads TGTGCCAGCAGCTCGGGGAGATCGGCCAAAAACATTCAGTACTTC.

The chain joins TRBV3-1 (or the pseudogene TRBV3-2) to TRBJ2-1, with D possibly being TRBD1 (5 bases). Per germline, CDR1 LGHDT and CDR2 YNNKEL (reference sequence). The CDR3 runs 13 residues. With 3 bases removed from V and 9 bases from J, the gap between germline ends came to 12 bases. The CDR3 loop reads CASSQILGAEQFF. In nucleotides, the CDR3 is TGTGCCAGCAGCCAGATTTTAGGGGCTGAGCAGTTCTTC.

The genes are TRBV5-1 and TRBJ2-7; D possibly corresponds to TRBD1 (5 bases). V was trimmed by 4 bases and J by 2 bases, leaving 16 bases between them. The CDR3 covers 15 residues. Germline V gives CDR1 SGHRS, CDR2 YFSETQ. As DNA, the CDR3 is TGCGCCAGCAGCATCGACAGCACAGCAACCTACGAGCAGTACTTC. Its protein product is CASSIDSTATYEQYF.

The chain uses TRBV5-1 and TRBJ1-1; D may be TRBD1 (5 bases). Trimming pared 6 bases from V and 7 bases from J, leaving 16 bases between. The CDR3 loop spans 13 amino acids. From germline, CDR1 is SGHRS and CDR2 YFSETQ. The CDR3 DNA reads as TGCGCCAGCAAGGGGAGGGTTGGCGGTGAAGCTTTCTTT. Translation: CASKGRVGGEAFF.

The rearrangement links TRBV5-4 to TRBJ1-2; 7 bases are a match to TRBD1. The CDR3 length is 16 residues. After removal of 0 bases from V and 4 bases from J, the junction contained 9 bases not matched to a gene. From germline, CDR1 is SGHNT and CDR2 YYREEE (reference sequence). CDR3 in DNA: TGTGCCAGCAGCTTGGGGGACAGTTTGGGGATCTATGGCTACACCTTC. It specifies CASSLGDSLGIYGYTF.

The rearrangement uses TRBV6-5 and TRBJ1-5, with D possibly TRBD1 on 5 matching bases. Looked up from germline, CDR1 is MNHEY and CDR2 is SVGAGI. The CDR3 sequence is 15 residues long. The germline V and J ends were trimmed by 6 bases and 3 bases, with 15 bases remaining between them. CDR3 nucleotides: TGTGCCAGCAGATCGGACACCTACGCCAATCAGCCCCAGCATTTT. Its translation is CASRSDTYANQPQHF.

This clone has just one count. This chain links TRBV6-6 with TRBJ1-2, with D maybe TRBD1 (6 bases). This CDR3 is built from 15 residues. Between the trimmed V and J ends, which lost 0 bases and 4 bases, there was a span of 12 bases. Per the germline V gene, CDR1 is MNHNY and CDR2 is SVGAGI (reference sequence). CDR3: CASSYSGGSTYGYTF. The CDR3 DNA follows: TGTGCCAGCAGTTACTCAGGGGGTAGTACCTATGGCTACACCTTC.

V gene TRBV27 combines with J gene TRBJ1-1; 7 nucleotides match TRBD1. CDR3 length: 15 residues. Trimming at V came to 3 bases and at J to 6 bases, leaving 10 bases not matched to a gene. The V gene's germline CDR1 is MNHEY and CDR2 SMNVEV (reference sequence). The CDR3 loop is CASSFTQAQGAEAFF. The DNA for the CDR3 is TGTGCCAGCAGTTTCACCCAGGCCCAGGGGGCTGAAGCTTTCTTT.

The CDR3 loop is CASSYTTGVQYF. CDR3 sequence (DNA): TGTGCCAGCAGTTACACTACAGGGGTGCAGTACTTC. The chain has TRBV6-2 or TRBV6-3 and TRBJ2-7, with 7 bases that match TRBD1. Germline CDR1 MNHEY, CDR2 SVGEGT. The CDR3 extends over 12 amino acids. The V and J ends lost 2 bases and 9 bases, in that order; junction bases with no gene match: 4.

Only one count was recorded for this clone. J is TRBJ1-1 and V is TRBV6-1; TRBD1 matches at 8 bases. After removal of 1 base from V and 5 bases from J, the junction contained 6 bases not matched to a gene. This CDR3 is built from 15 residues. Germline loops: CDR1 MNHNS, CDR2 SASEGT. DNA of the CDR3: TGTGCCAGCAGTGAAGACAGGGGGTTCCCAACTGAAGCTTTCTTT. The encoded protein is CASSEDRGFPTEAFF.

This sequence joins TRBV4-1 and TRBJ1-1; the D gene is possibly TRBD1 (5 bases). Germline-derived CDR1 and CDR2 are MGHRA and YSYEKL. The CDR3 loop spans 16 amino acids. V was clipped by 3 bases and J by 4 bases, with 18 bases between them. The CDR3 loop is CASSHGGGGLSTEAFF. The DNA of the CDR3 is TGCGCCAGCAGCCATGGTGGGGGGGGACTTAGCACTGAAGCTTTCTTT.

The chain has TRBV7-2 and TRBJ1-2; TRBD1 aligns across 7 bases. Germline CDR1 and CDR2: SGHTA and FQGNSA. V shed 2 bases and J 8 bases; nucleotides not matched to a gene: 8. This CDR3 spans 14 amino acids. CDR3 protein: CASSLRQGYGGYTF. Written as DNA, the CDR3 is TGTGCCAGCAGCTTAAGACAGGGTTATGGGGGCTACACCTTC.

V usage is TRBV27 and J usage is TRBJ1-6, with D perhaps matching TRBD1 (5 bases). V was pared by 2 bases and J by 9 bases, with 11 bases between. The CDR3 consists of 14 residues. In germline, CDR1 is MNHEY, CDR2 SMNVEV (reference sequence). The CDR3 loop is CASSLGGKGSPLHF. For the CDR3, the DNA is TGTGCCAGCAGTTTAGGGGGGAAGGGTTCACCCCTCCACTTT.

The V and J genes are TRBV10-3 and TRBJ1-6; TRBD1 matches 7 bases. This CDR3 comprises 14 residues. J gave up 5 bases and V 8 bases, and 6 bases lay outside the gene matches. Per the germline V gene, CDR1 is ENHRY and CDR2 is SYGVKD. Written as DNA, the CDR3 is TGTGCCATCGAATCCGACAGGGATAATTCACCCCTCCACTTT. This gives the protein CAIESDRDNSPLHF.

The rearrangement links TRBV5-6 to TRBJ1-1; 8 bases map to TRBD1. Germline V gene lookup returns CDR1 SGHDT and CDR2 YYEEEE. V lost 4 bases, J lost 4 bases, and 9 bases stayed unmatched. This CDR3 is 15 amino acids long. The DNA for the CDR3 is TGTGCCAGCAGCCCGATCTCTGGGACAGGCACTGAAGCTTTCTTT. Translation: CASSPISGTGTEAFF.

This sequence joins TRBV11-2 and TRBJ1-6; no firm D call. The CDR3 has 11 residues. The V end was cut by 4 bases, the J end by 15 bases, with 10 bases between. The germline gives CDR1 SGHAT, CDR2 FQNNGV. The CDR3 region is CASSSYQVLHF. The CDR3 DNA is TGTGCCAGCAGCTCATATCAGGTCCTCCACTTT.

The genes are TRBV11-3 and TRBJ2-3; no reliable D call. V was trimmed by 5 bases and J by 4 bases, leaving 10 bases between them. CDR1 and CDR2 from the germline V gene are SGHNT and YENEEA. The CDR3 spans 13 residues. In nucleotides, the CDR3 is TGTGCCAGCAGCCCCGGCCAGGCAGATACGCAGTATTTT. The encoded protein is CASSPGQADTQYF.

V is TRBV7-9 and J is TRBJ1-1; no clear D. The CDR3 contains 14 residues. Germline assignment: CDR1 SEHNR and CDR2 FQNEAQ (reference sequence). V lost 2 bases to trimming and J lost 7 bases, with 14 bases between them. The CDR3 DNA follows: TGTGCCAGCAGCTTATTCCGGGATGACATTGAAGCTTTCTTT. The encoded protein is CASSLFRDDIEAFF. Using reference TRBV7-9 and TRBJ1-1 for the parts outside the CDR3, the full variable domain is DTGVSQNPRHKITKRGQNVTFRCDPISEHNRLYWYRQTLGQGPEFLTYFQNEAQLEKSRLLSDRFSAERPKGSFSTLEIQRTEQGDSAMYLCASSLFRDDIEAFFGQGTRLTVV.

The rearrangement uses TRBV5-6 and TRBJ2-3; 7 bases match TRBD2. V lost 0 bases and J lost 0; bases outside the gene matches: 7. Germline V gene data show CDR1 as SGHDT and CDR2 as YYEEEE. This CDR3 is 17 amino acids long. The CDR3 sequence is CASSLVGRGTSTDTQYF. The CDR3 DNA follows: TGTGCCAGCAGCTTGGTGGGGCGGGGGACTAGCACAGATACGCAGTATTTT.

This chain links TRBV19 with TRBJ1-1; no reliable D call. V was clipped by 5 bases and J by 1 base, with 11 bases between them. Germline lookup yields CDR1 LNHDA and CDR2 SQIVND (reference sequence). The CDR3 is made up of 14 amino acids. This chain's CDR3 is CASSPRNGNTEAFF. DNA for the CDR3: TGTGCCAGTAGTCCGAGAAATGGGAACACTGAAGCTTTCTTT.

The CDR3 region has the DNA TGTGCCAGCAGCCTGACCGGGACAGGGACCACTGAAGCTTTCTTT. Its protein product is CASSLTGTGTTEAFF. The J gene is TRBJ1-1, the V gene TRBV7-3; 9 bases agree with TRBD1. Germline lookup yields CDR1 SGHTA and CDR2 FQGTGA. This CDR3 spans 15 amino acids. With 5 bases clipped from V and 4 bases from J, the junction kept 8 bases outside the gene matches. The whole variable domain, remainder taken from reference TRBV7-3 and TRBJ1-1, is GAGVSQTPSNKVTEKGKYVELRCDPISGHTALYWYRQSLGQGPEFLIYFQGTGAADDSGLPNDRFFAVRPEGSVSTLKIQRTERGDSAVYLCASSLTGTGTTEAFFGQGTRLTVV.

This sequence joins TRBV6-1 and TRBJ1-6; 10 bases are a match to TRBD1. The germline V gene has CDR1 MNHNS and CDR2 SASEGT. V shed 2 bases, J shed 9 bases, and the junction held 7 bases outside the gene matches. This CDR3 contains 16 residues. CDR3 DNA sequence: TGTGCCAGCAGTGAATTGATAGGACAGGGGGGTTCACCCCTCCACTTT. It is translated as CASSELIGQGGSPLHF.

The CDR3 spells CAWSDRAYTEAFF. The CDR3 DNA reads as TGTGCCTGGAGTGACAGGGCGTACACTGAAGCTTTCTTT. The V gene is TRBV30, the J gene TRBJ1-1, with TRBD1 as a possible D gene (6 bases). V lost 1 base to trimming and J lost 3 bases, with 9 bases between them. Germline values: CDR1 GTSNPN, CDR2 SVGIG (reference sequence). The CDR3 runs 13 residues.

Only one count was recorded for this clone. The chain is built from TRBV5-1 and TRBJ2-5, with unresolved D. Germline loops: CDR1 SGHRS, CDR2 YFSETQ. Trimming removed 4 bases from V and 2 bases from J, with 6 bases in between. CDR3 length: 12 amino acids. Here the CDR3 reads CASSPTQETQYF. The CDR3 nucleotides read TGCGCCAGCAGCCCAACTCAAGAGACCCAGTACTTC.

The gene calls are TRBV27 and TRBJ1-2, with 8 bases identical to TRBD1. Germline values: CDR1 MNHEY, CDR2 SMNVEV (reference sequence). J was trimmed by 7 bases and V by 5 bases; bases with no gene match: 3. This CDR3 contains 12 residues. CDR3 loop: CASSTGQGGYTF. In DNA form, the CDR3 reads TGTGCCAGCAGTACAGGACAGGGTGGCTACACCTTC.

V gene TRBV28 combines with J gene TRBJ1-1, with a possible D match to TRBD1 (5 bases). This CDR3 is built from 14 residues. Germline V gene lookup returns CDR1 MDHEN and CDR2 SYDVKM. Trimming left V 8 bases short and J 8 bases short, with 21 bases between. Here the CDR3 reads CASAPYRRGAEAFF. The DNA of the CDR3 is TGTGCCAGCGCCCCCTACAGGAGGGGAGCGGAAGCTTTCTTT.

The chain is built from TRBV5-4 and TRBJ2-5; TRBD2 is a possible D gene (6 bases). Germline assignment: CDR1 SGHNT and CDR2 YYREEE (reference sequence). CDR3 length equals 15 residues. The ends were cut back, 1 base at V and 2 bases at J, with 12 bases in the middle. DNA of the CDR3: TGTGCCAGCAGCTTGAATCTGGCGGGGCAAGAGACCCAGTACTTC. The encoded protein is CASSLNLAGQETQYF.

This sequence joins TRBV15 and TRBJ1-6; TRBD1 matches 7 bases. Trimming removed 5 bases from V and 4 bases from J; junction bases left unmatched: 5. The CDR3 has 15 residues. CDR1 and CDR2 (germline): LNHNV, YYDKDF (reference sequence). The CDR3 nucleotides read TGTGCCACCAGCGGCCCGGGACAGTATAATTCACCCCTCCACTTT. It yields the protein CATSGPGQYNSPLHF. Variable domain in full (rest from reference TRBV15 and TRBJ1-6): DAMVIQNPRYQVTQFGKPVTLSCSQTLNHNVMYWYQQKSSQAPKLLFHYYDKDFNNEADTPDNFQSRRPNTSFCFLDIRSPGLGDTAMYLCATSGPGQYNSPLHFGNGTRLTVT.

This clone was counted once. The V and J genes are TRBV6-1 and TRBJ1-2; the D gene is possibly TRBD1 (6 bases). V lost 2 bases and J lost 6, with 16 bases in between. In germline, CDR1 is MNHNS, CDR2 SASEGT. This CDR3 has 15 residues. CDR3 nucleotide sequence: TGTGCCAGCAGTGAACCAGGGGCAGGGGAAGATGGCTACACCTTC. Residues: CASSEPGAGEDGYTF.